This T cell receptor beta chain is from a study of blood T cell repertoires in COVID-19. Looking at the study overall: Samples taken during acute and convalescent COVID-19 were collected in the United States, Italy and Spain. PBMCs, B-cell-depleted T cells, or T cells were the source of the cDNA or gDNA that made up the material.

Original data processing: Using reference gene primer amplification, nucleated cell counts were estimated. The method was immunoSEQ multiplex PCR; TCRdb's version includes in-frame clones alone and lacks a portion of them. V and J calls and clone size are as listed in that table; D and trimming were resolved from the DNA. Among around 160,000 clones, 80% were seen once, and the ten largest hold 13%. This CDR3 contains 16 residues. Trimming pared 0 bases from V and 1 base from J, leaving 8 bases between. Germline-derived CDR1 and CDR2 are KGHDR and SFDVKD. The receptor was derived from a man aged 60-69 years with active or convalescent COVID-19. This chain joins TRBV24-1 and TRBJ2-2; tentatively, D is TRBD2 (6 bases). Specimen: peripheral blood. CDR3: CATSDLSSGNTGELFF. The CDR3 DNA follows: TGTGCCACCAGTGATTTGAGTAGCGGGAACACCGGGGAGCTGTTTTTT.